This T cell receptor beta chain was observed in a study of shared clonotypes between healthy human individuals. Looking at the study overall: Per-donor plates numbered three CD4 naive, three CD4 memory, two CD8 naive and one CD8 memory.

For this clone: Antigen unknown.

General study points: Lower generation probabilities were found for non-shared clonotypes than for those shared by all four donors. A few donors shared approximately 5% of their naive CD4 clonotypes.

Terminally differentiated effector memory CD45RA+ cells were excluded from the naive CD8 cells, which were CD45RO-negative and positively selected for CCR7. HIV-negative, healthy adults without recent acute infections or vaccinations were the donors. Data came from immunoSEQ multiplex PCR; TCRdb stores just in-frame clones and leaves some out. The profile covers approximately 1.9 million clones, with about 93% appearing a single time and more than 1.5% taken by the ten largest. This CDR3 comprises 15 residues. Trimming stripped 0 bases from V and 2 bases from J, with 8 bases between. Germline lookup yields CDR1 WNHNN and CDR2 SYGVQD (reference sequence).

The chain uses TRBV10-1 and TRBJ2-1; no reliable D call. What was sequenced was naive CD8+ T cells from PBMCs. This TCR derives from a man aged 18 to 29 in good health. Some clones in this sample may be carry-over from other donors' samples. Here the CDR3 DNA reads TGCGCCAGCAGTGAGTCGCTAGTTCCCTACAATGAGCAGTTCTTC. This sequence encodes CASSESLVPYNEQFF.